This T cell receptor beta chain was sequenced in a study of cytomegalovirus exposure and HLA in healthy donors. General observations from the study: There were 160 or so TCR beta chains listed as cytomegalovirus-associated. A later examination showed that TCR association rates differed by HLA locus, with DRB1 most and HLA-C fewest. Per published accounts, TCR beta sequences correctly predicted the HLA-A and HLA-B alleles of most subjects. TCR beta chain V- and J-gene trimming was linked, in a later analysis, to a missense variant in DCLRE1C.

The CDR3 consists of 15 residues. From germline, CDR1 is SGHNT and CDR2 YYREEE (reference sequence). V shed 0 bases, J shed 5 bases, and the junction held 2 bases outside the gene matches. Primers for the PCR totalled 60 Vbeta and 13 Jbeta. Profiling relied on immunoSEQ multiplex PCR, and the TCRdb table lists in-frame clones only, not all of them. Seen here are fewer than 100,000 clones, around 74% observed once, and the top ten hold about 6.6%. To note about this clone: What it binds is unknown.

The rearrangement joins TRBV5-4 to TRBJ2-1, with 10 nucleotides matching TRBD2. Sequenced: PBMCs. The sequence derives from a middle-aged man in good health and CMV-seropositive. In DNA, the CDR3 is TGTGCCAGCAGCTTGGCGGGACTAGCGAACAATGAGCAGTTCTTC. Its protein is CASSLAGLANNEQFF. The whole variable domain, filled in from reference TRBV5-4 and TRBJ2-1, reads ETGVTQSPTHLIKTRGQQVTLRCSSQSGHNTVSWYQQALGQGPQFIFQYYREEENGRGNFPPRFSGLQFPNYSSELNVNALELDDSALYLCASSLAGLANNEQFFGPGTRLTVL.